This T cell receptor beta chain was retrieved from a study of blood T cell repertoires in COVID-19. TCRdb keeps only in-frame clones here, not all; method: immunoSEQ multiplex PCR. The profile shows fewer than 350,000 clones, approximately 83% of them singletons. The clonotype comes from a woman between 25 and 40 years old who had recovered from COVID-19. Sequenced input: peripheral blood.

The CDR3 sequence is CASRRTSAYEQYF. Written as DNA, the CDR3 is TGTGCCAGCAGAAGGACTAGCGCCTACGAGCAGTACTTC. This chain links TRBV5-5 with TRBJ2-7; 9 bases align to TRBD2. Germline V gives CDR1 SGHKS, CDR2 YYEKEE (reference sequence). The trim removed 5 bases at V and 2 bases at J, leaving 2 bases unmatched. The CDR3 length is 13 residues.